This passage covers 28 T cell receptor beta chains from one sample sequenced in a study of T-cell reconstitution after alpha-beta-depleted transplantation in children. Preparation of the TCRbeta library was carried out with unique molecular identifiers. TCRdb reprocessed the PCR reads via MiXCR and lists one record per CDR3 protein. The sample has about a million distinct CDR3 sequences, under 30% seen once. Sequencing used PBMCs, mostly from graft donor cells, obtained 360 days after TCRalphabeta/CD19-depleted stem cell transplant. The receptors come from a boy younger than two who had a stem cell transplant for SCID, so the T cells may come from the graft donor.

This clonotype was counted only a few times. V usage is TRBV12-3 or TRBV12-4 and J usage is TRBJ2-1; D not certain. V lost 1 base and J lost 6, with 13 bases in between. The CDR3 has 15 amino acids. The CDR3: CASSLDGVSGNEQFF. The CDR3 DNA follows: TGTGCCAGCAGTTTAGATGGGGTTTCAGGCAATGAGCAGTTCTTC.

This clonotype was counted a few times. The J gene is TRBJ2-3, the V gene TRBV6-1, with D possibly called TRBD1 or TRBD2 (6 bases each). Germline V gene data show CDR1 as MNHNS and CDR2 as SASEGT. V was pared by 8 bases and J by 0 bases, with 12 bases between. The CDR3 has 14 residues. This CDR3 reads CASGRGVSTDTQYF. The CDR3 coding sequence is TGTGCCAGCGGTAGGGGGGTTAGCACAGATACGCAGTATTTT.

The chain is built from TRBV28 and TRBJ2-7; D is unclear. The CDR3 length is 18 residues. V was clipped by 8 bases and J by 2 bases, with 28 bases between them. Germline-derived CDR1 and CDR2 are MDHEN and SYDVKM. DNA for the CDR3: TGTGCCAGCTCTTGCTCTCTCGGGTGGGAAACAGCCCCCTACGAGCAGTACTTC. Its translation is CASSCSLGWETAPYEQYF.

The V and J genes are TRBV5-1 and TRBJ2-2; no clear D gene. Looked up from germline, CDR1 is SGHRS and CDR2 is YFSETQ. Trimming shortened V by 6 bases and J by 1 base, and 10 bases separated the two germline ends. The CDR3 contains 14 residues. The CDR3 DNA reads as TGCGCCAGCACGGGTCCAAGGAACACCGGGGAGCTGTTTTTT. This gives the protein CASTGPRNTGELFF.

The chain joins TRBV12-3 or TRBV12-4 to TRBJ2-1, with D perhaps TRBD2 (6 bases). CDR3 size: 17 residues. V was trimmed by 8 bases and J by 7 bases, leaving 27 bases between them. The CDR3 coding sequence is TGTGCCAGCGGTAATTCCGAGGGGCGGGGACGTTGGAATGAGCAGTTCTTC. Its protein is CASGNSEGRGRWNEQFF.

The chain carries TRBV18 and TRBJ1-1; TRBD1 is a possible D gene (6 bases). This CDR3 contains 13 residues. Germline V gives CDR1 KGHSH, CDR2 LQKENI. V shed 4 bases and J shed 6 bases, with 12 bases lying between them. CDR3 loop: CASSRDTVAEAFF. As DNA, the CDR3 is TGTGCCAGCTCACGGGACACCGTCGCTGAAGCTTTCTTT.

This clonotype was seen more than once but under ten times. The chain carries TRBV4-1 and TRBJ2-7, with D possibly matching TRBD2 (6 bases). Germline values: CDR1 MGHRA, CDR2 YSYEKL. The CDR3 is made up of 14 amino acids. V lost 1 base and J lost 5, with 12 bases in between. The CDR3 bases are TGCGCCAGCAGCCAAGGGGCCGAGCGGGACGAGCAGTACTTC. Its protein product is CASSQGAERDEQYF.

The genes are TRBV6-2 or TRBV6-3 and TRBJ2-4; TRBD2 might be the D (7 bases). Trimming left V 6 bases short and J 3 bases short, with 15 bases between. Germline V gene lookup returns CDR1 MNHEY and CDR2 SVGEGT. The CDR3 sequence is 15 residues long. The DNA for the CDR3 is TGTGCCAGCAGACCTTACAGGGAGGGCAAAAACATTCAGTACTTC. This encodes CASRPYREGKNIQYF.

The chain uses TRBV20-1 and TRBJ2-6; possible D gene TRBD2, 5 bases. Trimming left V 3 bases short and J 0 bases short, with 9 bases between. The germline CDR1 and CDR2 sequences are DFQATT and SNEGSKA (reference sequence). The CDR3 totals 15 residues. In nucleotides, the CDR3 is TGCAGTGCTAGGGAGCGGTCCTCTGGGGCCAACGTCCTGACTTTC. The encoded protein is CSARERSSGANVLTF.

This clonotype was found a few times. V is TRBV20-1 and J is TRBJ2-3, with D possibly matching TRBD2 (6 bases). Germline V gene lookup returns CDR1 DFQATT and CDR2 SNEGSKA (reference sequence). The CDR3 is 14 residues long. V lost 4 bases, J lost 5 bases, and 16 bases lay in between. This chain's CDR3 is CSANQGARGDTQYF. CDR3 coding DNA: TGCAGTGCTAATCAAGGGGCGCGGGGAGATACGCAGTATTTT.

V and J are TRBV5-1 and TRBJ1-6; the D is unclear. The length of the CDR3 is 14 residues. V was clipped by 0 bases and J by 9 bases, with 10 bases between them. Germline V CDR1 and CDR2: SGHRS, YFSETQ. CDR3 bases: TGCGCCAGCAGCTTGGTGCCAGCACTTTCACCCCTCCACTTT. Translating it yields CASSLVPALSPLHF.

This chain joins TRBV18 and TRBJ2-4; D is uncertain. The V and J ends lost 3 bases and 0 bases respectively, with 12 bases between them. The CDR3 covers 16 residues. Germline CDR1 and CDR2: KGHSH and LQKENI. CDR3 sequence reads: CASSPRESRAKNIQYF. CDR3 sequence (DNA): TGTGCCAGCTCACCCAGAGAATCGAGAGCCAAAAACATTCAGTACTTC.

V is TRBV18 and J is TRBJ2-3; no clear D gene. The CDR3 consists of 13 residues. V was pared by 3 bases and J by 6 bases, with 10 bases between. The germline gives CDR1 KGHSH, CDR2 LQKENI. CDR3 loop: CASSPLVWDTQYF. The CDR3 DNA reads TGTGCCAGCTCACCCCTGGTTTGGGATACGCAGTATTTT. The whole variable domain, remainder taken from reference TRBV18 and TRBJ2-3, is NAGVMQNPRHLVRRRGQEARLRCSPMKGHSHVYWYRQLPEEGLKFMVYLQKENIIDESGMPKERFSAEFPKEGPSILRIQQVVRGDSAAYFCASSPLVWDTQYFGPGTRLTVL.

This clonotype was detected only a few times. This rearrangement joins TRBV12-3 or TRBV12-4 to TRBJ1-3, with a tentative D call TRBD1 (5 bases). The CDR3 totals 12 residues. V lost 4 bases, J lost 8 bases, and 9 bases lay in between. The CDR3 DNA reads as TGTGCCAGCAGTTCCCAGGGATACACCATATATTTT. As protein: CASSSQGYTIYF.

This clonotype has a count of ten or more. The chain couples TRBV15 to TRBJ2-5, with 13 bases identical to TRBD2. V was pared by 2 bases and J by 3 bases, with 6 bases of the junction left unmatched. In germline, CDR1 is LNHNV, CDR2 YYDKDF (reference sequence). The CDR3 consists of 17 residues. CDR3 region: CATSRWGTSGAKETQYF. The DNA of the CDR3 is TGTGCCACCAGCAGATGGGGGACTAGCGGGGCCAAAGAGACCCAGTACTTC.

This clonotype was seen a handful of times. This sequence joins TRBV10-1 and TRBJ2-2; the D gene is possibly TRBD1 (6 bases). The CDR3 is 14 amino acids. CDR1 is WNHNN, CDR2 SYGVQD, per germline (reference sequence). V was cut by 10 bases and J by 5 bases, with 17 bases left in between. The CDR3 nucleotides are TGCGCCACCACCCCTAGACAGGCTACCGGGGAGCTGTTTTTT. Protein product: CATTPRQATGELFF.

This clonotype turned up a few times. The chain joins TRBV10-1 to TRBJ2-1, with 11 bases identical to TRBD2. Germline V lookup: CDR1 WNHNN, CDR2 SYGVQD (reference sequence). The CDR3 is made up of 15 amino acids. V was clipped by 3 bases and J by 5 bases; unmatched bases: 3. In DNA form, the CDR3 reads TGCGCCAGCAGTGACCGACTAGCGGGGAACAATGAGCAGTTCTTC. It translates to CASSDRLAGNNEQFF.

The chain is built from TRBV20-1 and TRBJ2-3; D is perhaps TRBD2 (7 bases). Trimming left V 6 bases short and J 5 bases short, with 18 bases between. Per germline, CDR1 DFQATT and CDR2 SNEGSKA (reference sequence). CDR3 length: 14 residues. CDR3 residues: CSAPLGGAIDTQYF. The CDR3 DNA is TGCAGTGCGCCCCTGGGGGGGGCGATAGATACGCAGTATTTT.

V gene TRBV29-1 combines with J gene TRBJ2-7, with 8 bases aligning to TRBD1. With V trimmed by 4 bases and J by 5 bases, 16 bases remained unmatched. CDR1 is SQVTM and CDR2 is ANQGSEA in the germline V gene. This CDR3 region has 16 residues. The CDR3 region is CSVGRAQGALFNEQYF. The CDR3 DNA reads TGCAGCGTTGGACGTGCTCAGGGGGCGCTTTTTAACGAGCAGTACTTC.

A few counts support this clonotype. The genes are TRBV20-1 and TRBJ2-2; no reliable D call. This CDR3 is 13 amino acids long. Germline V gene lookup returns CDR1 DFQATT and CDR2 SNEGSKA (reference sequence). The ends were cut back, 4 bases at V and 7 bases at J, with 13 bases in the middle. The CDR3 coding sequence is TGCAGTGCTAAGATCGATTCCGTCGGGGAGCTGTTTTTT. Protein product: CSAKIDSVGELFF.

The genes are TRBV7-2 and TRBJ2-1; TRBD2 matches 7 bases. The germline gives CDR1 SGHTA, CDR2 FQGNSA. V was pared by 1 base and J by 5 bases, with 8 bases of the junction left unmatched. The CDR3 spans 16 residues. CDR3 coding DNA: TGTGCCAGCAGCTTAGGGTTCTCGGCGGGGGACAATGAGCAGTTCTTC. Its protein product is CASSLGFSAGDNEQFF.

This clonotype was recorded only once. The genes are TRBV5-1 and TRBJ2-3, with 14 bases fitting TRBD2. The CDR3 has 17 residues. With 4 bases clipped from V and 4 bases from J, the junction kept 8 bases outside the gene matches. Germline loops: CDR1 SGHRS, CDR2 YFSETQ. CDR3 amino acids: CASSPTSGGAVADTQYF. The CDR3, as DNA: TGCGCCAGCAGCCCGACTAGCGGGGGGGCGGTGGCAGATACGCAGTATTTT.

This chain uses TRBV12-3 or TRBV12-4 with TRBJ2-7; 9 bases align to TRBD2. J was trimmed by 2 bases and V by 4 bases; bases with no gene match: 9. This CDR3 comprises 16 residues. The CDR3 region is CASSSFRRGGAYEQYF. In nucleotides, the CDR3 is TGTGCCAGCAGTTCCTTTCGGCGGGGGGGAGCCTACGAGCAGTACTTC.

This chain uses TRBV18 with TRBJ2-3; the D is unclear. CDR3 length: 14 amino acids. Looked up from germline, CDR1 is KGHSH and CDR2 is LQKENI. V dropped 0 bases and J dropped 2 bases, with 6 bases sitting between them. This CDR3 is CASSPPVITDTQYF. DNA of the CDR3: TGTGCCAGCTCACCACCAGTCATCACAGATACGCAGTATTTT.

The chain is built from TRBV20-1 and TRBJ2-2, with D perhaps assigned TRBD1 or TRBD2 (5 bases each). V was pared by 3 bases and J by 6 bases, with 14 bases between. The CDR3 contains 14 residues. The V gene's germline CDR1 is DFQATT and CDR2 SNEGSKA (reference sequence). This CDR3 is CSARGESGPGELFF. DNA of the CDR3: TGCAGTGCTAGGGGGGAATCGGGTCCCGGGGAGCTGTTTTTT.

This clonotype was seen a handful of times. V is TRBV20-1 and J is TRBJ2-7; 10 bases are shared with TRBD2. CDR1 DFQATT and CDR2 SNEGSKA come from the germline V gene (reference sequence). Losses at the gene ends were 5 bases for V and 2 bases for J; bases not matched to a gene: 6. The CDR3 covers 14 residues. CDR3 protein: CSAGGTSVAYEQYF. The CDR3 DNA is TGCAGTGCTGGGGGGACTAGCGTCGCCTACGAGCAGTACTTC.

The chain recombines TRBV20-1 with TRBJ2-7, with D possibly TRBD2 on 5 matching bases. V was pared by 7 bases and J by 0 bases, with 19 bases between. The V gene's germline CDR1 is DFQATT and CDR2 SNEGSKA (reference sequence). The CDR3 is made up of 15 amino acids. The DNA for the CDR3 is TGCAGTGTTCCGAGGGCTCACACCTACTCCTACGAGCAGTACTTC. Translating it yields CSVPRAHTYSYEQYF.

This clonotype came up a few times. This chain uses TRBV10-3 with TRBJ2-3, with a tentative D call TRBD2 (5 bases). Looked up from germline, CDR1 is ENHRY and CDR2 is SYGVKD. V dropped 5 bases and J dropped 2 bases, with 14 bases sitting between them. The CDR3 has 15 residues. The CDR3 protein is CAISRTLIPTDTQYF. The CDR3 DNA follows: TGTGCCATCAGTCGGACTTTGATTCCCACAGATACGCAGTATTTT.